Below, 16 T cell receptor beta chains from the same sample are listed, as sequenced in a study of PD-1 blockade in classical Hodgkin lymphoma. Method: immunoSEQ multiplex PCR; TCRdb's copy keeps in-frame clones and lacks some. The table includes roughly 90,000 clones, around 80% detected once. Indicated time point: cycle 4 day 1 (C4D1), after five to seven weeks of nivolumab. All patients experienced relapse after autologous stem cell transplantation, and brentuximab vedotin exposure was variable. Sequencing was performed on peripheral blood mononuclear cells (PBMCs), taken before the fourth cycle of nivolumab. All receptors come from a human donor with classical Hodgkin lymphoma.

This clone was picked up a small number of times. CDR3 nucleotides: TGTGCCAGCAGGGAGGGATGGGGGACAGGTCAAGCTTTCTTT. This sequence encodes CASREGWGTGQAFF. The chain links TRBV9 to TRBJ1-1; 8 bases line up with TRBD1. CDR3 length: 14 amino acids. V gave up 5 bases and J gave up 9 bases; unmatched junction bases: 12. Per the germline V gene, CDR1 is SGDLS and CDR2 is YYNGEE.

As DNA, the CDR3 is TGTGCCAGCAGTCGCCTCGGGACAGGGGGCGTTGAGACCCAGTACTTC. Translation gives CASSRLGTGGVETQYF. The chain couples TRBV28 to TRBJ2-5, with TRBD1 matching over 12 bases. Trimming removed 5 bases from V and 5 bases from J; junction bases left unmatched: 9. Looked up from germline, CDR1 is MDHEN and CDR2 is SYDVKM. The CDR3 is 16 amino acids.

This clone was seen more than once but under ten times. This chain joins TRBV4-1 and TRBJ1-1; 9 nucleotides align to TRBD1. CDR1 MGHRA and CDR2 YSYEKL come from the germline V gene. V dropped 1 base and J dropped 5; count of bases not matched to a gene: 5. The CDR3 is 15 amino acids. CDR3 nucleotide sequence: TGCGCCAGCAGCCAAGGTTACAGGGGGCGAACTGAAGCTTTCTTT. It specifies CASSQGYRGRTEAFF.

The genes are TRBV11-1 and TRBJ2-7, with 8 nucleotides matching TRBD1. After removal of 3 bases from V and 7 bases from J, the junction contained 8 bases not matched to a gene. The V gene's germline CDR1 is SGHAT and CDR2 FQDESV (reference sequence). The CDR3 is 14 amino acids. CDR3 residues: CASSFGQGAGEQYF. CDR3 sequence (DNA): TGTGCCAGCAGCTTCGGCCAGGGGGCCGGGGAGCAGTACTTC.

This clone was detected a few times. The rearrangement uses TRBV18 and TRBJ1-2, with a weak D call TRBD1 (6 bases). V was cut by 5 bases and J by 4 bases, with 8 bases left in between. The germline CDR1 and CDR2 sequences are KGHSH and LQKENI. The CDR3 is 12 amino acids. The CDR3 reads CASSEDSYGYTF. The DNA for the CDR3 is TGTGCCAGCTCAGAGGACAGCTATGGCTACACCTTC. The full variable domain, completed using reference TRBV18 and TRBJ1-2, is NAGVMQNPRHLVRRRGQEARLRCSPMKGHSHVYWYRQLPEEGLKFMVYLQKENIIDESGMPKERFSAEFPKEGPSILRIQQVVRGDSAAYFCASSEDSYGYTFGSGTRLTVV.

The V call is TRBV10-3, the J call TRBJ2-1; the match to TRBD1 covers 8 bases. Unmatched junction bases numbered 5, after V lost 7 bases and J lost 0 bases. The CDR3 is made up of 15 amino acids. Per the germline V gene, CDR1 is ENHRY and CDR2 is SYGVKD. Here the CDR3 DNA reads TGTGCCATCACCCGACAGGGGAGCTCCTACAATGAGCAGTTCTTC. The encoded protein is CAITRQGSSYNEQFF.

The chain couples TRBV28 to TRBJ2-7; possible D gene TRBD1, 5 bases. From germline, CDR1 is MDHEN and CDR2 SYDVKM. This CDR3 contains 15 residues. The V gene lost 6 bases and the J gene lost 4 bases, with 19 bases spanning the gap. The CDR3 nucleotides read TGTGCCAGCAGCACAACCAGAAGGGCAGGGTACGAGCAGTACTTC. It yields the protein CASSTTRRAGYEQYF. The whole variable domain, filled in from reference TRBV28 and TRBJ2-7, reads DVKVTQSSRYLVKRTGEKVFLECVQDMDHENMFWYRQDPGLGLRLIYFSYDVKMKEKGDIPEGYSVSREKKERFSLILESASTNQTSMYLCASSTTRRAGYEQYFGPGTRLTVT.

V usage is TRBV30 and J usage is TRBJ2-2; 7 bases align to TRBD2. V shed 5 bases, J shed 6 bases, and the junction held 9 bases outside the gene matches. Germline CDR1 GTSNPN, CDR2 SVGIG (reference sequence). The CDR3 spans 14 residues. The CDR3 loop is CAWEGGHRAGELFF. Written as DNA, the CDR3 is TGTGCCTGGGAGGGAGGGCATCGCGCCGGGGAGCTGTTTTTT.

V and J are TRBV7-2 and TRBJ2-2, with D possibly being TRBD1 or TRBD2 (5 bases each). Trimming took 5 bases from V and 8 from J, leaving 12 bases between them. Looked up from germline, CDR1 is SGHTA and CDR2 is FQGNSA. There are 13 residues in the CDR3. CDR3 nucleotides: TGTGCCAGCAGCACCCTGGGACCGGGGGAGCTGTTTTTT. It is translated as CASSTLGPGELFF. Together with reference TRBV7-2 and TRBJ2-2, the CDR3 gives the full variable domain: GAGVSQSPSNKVTEKGKDVELRCDPISGHTALYWYRQSLGQGLEFLIYFQGNSAPDKSGLPSDRFSAERTGGSVSTLTIQRTQQEDSAVYLCASSTLGPGELFFGEGSRLTVL.

This chain connects TRBV19 to TRBJ2-7; 9 bases are shared with TRBD2. This CDR3 has 14 amino acids. J gave up 3 bases and V 3 bases, and 3 bases lay outside the gene matches. The germline V gene encodes CDR1 LNHDA and CDR2 SQIVND (reference sequence). The CDR3 coding sequence is TGTGCCAGTAGTATTGCTAGCGGGGACTACGAGCAGTACTTC. This translates into CASSIASGDYEQYF.

This chain joins TRBV7-6 and TRBJ2-7; D may match TRBD1 or TRBD2 (5 bases each). There are 15 residues in the CDR3. Germline V gene lookup returns CDR1 SGHVS and CDR2 FNYEAQ. V gave up 1 base and J gave up 2 bases, with 12 bases separating them. The CDR3 loop reads CASSLGGMGPYEQYF. In DNA form, the CDR3 reads TGTGCCAGCAGCTTAGGGGGGATGGGACCCTACGAGCAGTACTTC.

This clone was seen a single time. The rearrangement links TRBV2 to TRBJ2-4, with 8 bases lining up with TRBD1. The germline CDR1 and CDR2 sequences are SNHLY and FYNNEI. Trimming at V came to 6 bases and at J to 0 bases, leaving 4 bases not matched to a gene. The CDR3 contains 15 residues. CDR3: CASSADREAKNIQYF. The CDR3 nucleotides read TGTGCCAGCAGCGCGGACAGGGAAGCCAAAAACATTCAGTACTTC.

The CDR3 region has the DNA TGTGCCAGCAGCCCGACTAGCGGGGGAAACTACGAGCAGTACTTC. It codes for CASSPTSGGNYEQYF. This chain links TRBV7-6 with TRBJ2-7, with 12 nucleotides matching TRBD2. CDR1 and CDR2 (germline): SGHVS, FNYEAQ. V was pared by 5 bases and J by 3 bases, with 5 bases of the junction left unmatched. The CDR3 consists of 15 residues. Filled out from reference TRBV7-6 and TRBJ2-7, the complete variable domain reads GAGVSQSPRYKVTKRGQDVALRCDPISGHVSLYWYRQALGQGPEFLTYFNYEAQQDKSGLPNDRFSAERPEGSISTLTIQRTEQRDSAMYRCASSPTSGGNYEQYFGPGTRLTVT.

The J gene is TRBJ2-3, the V gene TRBV19; TRBD2 is a possible D gene (6 bases). Trimming pared 3 bases from V and 2 bases from J, leaving 24 bases between. CDR1 and CDR2 from the germline V gene are LNHDA and SQIVND (reference sequence). This CDR3 spans 19 amino acids. The CDR3 sequence is CASSIFHTGSWGFTDTQYF. In DNA form, the CDR3 reads TGTGCCAGTAGTATTTTTCATACCGGGAGTTGGGGCTTCACAGATACGCAGTATTTT.

This clone showed up just a few times. This sequence joins TRBV7-9 and TRBJ2-7, with TRBD2 as a possible D gene (5 bases). The germline CDR1 and CDR2 sequences are SEHNR and FQNEAQ (reference sequence). The CDR3 loop spans 18 amino acids. Trimming left V 2 bases short and J 2 bases short, with 22 bases between. The DNA for the CDR3 is TGTGCCAGCAGCTTACCCGGGATCCCGACCATTTCCCCCTACGAGCAGTACTTC. Translation gives CASSLPGIPTISPYEQYF. The full variable domain, in which reference TRBV7-9 and TRBJ2-7 provide the parts outside the CDR3, is DTGVSQNPRHKITKRGQNVTFRCDPISEHNRLYWYRQTLGQGPEFLTYFQNEAQLEKSRLLSDRFSAERPKGSFSTLEIQRTEQGDSAMYLCASSLPGIPTISPYEQYFGPGTRLTVT.

The chain recombines TRBV11-2 with TRBJ2-1, with TRBD2 matching over 7 bases. The CDR3 is made up of 14 amino acids. J was trimmed by 4 bases and V by 3 bases; bases with no gene match: 3. Germline V lookup: CDR1 SGHAT, CDR2 FQNNGV. CDR3 region: CASSFRTRYNEQFF. The CDR3, as DNA: TGTGCCAGCAGCTTTCGGACTAGGTACAATGAGCAGTTCTTC. The full variable domain, with the rest looked up from reference TRBV11-2 and TRBJ2-1, is EAGVAQSPRYKIIEKRQSVAFWCNPISGHATLYWYQQILGQGPKLLIQFQNNGVVDDSQLPKDRFSAERLKGVDSTLKIQPAKLEDSAVYLCASSFRTRYNEQFFGPGTRLTVL.